This record looks at one TCR beta chain sequence and its context. The length of the CDR3 is 13 residues. With 5 bases clipped from V and 6 bases from J, the junction kept 6 bases outside the gene matches. Germline assignment: CDR1 SGHRS and CDR2 YFSETQ. The data stem from a study of blood T cell repertoires in COVID-19. As originally analysed: Researchers report that nucleated cell counts were estimated from reference gene primer amplification. TCRdb's copy holds only in-frame clones and misses some; the assay was immunoSEQ multiplex PCR. For V, J and clone size, that table is used; D and trimming come from the DNA. The sample shows over 55,000 clones, around nine tenths of them seen only once.

V usage is TRBV5-1 and J usage is TRBJ2-3, with 7 bases aligning to TRBD1. The sequence came from a human donor with active COVID-19. The donor label of this sample is uncertain. Sequenced input: peripheral blood. The CDR3, as DNA: TGCGCCAGCAGTCAACAGGGGACGGATACGCAGTATTTT. This encodes CASSQQGTDTQYF.